This T cell receptor beta chain emerged from a study of vaccination and CD4 T cells after COVID-19. Study overall: Six men and four women formed the convalescents, two being Hispanic.

This clonotype is labeled medium-sized (0.01 to 0.1%). The target antigen is unknown. Cultured CD4+ T-cell DNA underwent Oncomine TCR Beta short-read sequencing. In this case, cultured CD4+ T cells provided the extracted genomic DNA. A single record per CDR3 protein comes from TCRdb applying MiXCR to the PCR reads. Counted here are thousands of distinct CDR3 sequences, roughly a fifth occurring once; the ten biggest clones make up over 35%. Germline V gene lookup returns CDR1 SGHRS and CDR2 YFSETQ. The V segment lost 4 bases and the J segment 2 bases; nucleotides outside the gene matches: 11. The CDR3 covers 16 residues. Treatment noted: roughly 11-day PBMC culture with coronavirus spike peptide pools or control peptides (ViraFEST assay). Antigen-specific T cells were expanded with peptide pools by ViraFEST, and TCRs were then sequenced.

This chain links TRBV5-1 with TRBJ2-5; 7 bases fit TRBD1. The specimen sequenced was CD4+ T cells from blood, cultured in vitro. This sequence originates from a human donor who had recovered from COVID-19. The CDR3 spells CASSLPTGNGQETQYF. The CDR3 DNA reads TGCGCCAGCAGCCTCCCGACAGGGAATGGACAAGAGACCCAGTACTTC.